Below are 5 T cell receptor beta chains sequenced from a single sample in a study of lung T cells in sarcoidosis with Löfgren's syndrome. TCRdb ran MiXCR on the reads and lists one entry per CDR3 protein. The sample has about 9,400 distinct CDR3 sequences, less than 20% seen once. The specimen was CD4+ T cells from bronchoalveolar lavage. All receptors come from a human donor with sarcoidosis (Löfgren's syndrome or another form), or a control subject (not recorded which).

This clonotype was seen repeatedly, ten times or more. The chain carries TRBV7-8 and TRBJ2-2, with 10 bases matching TRBD2. V gave up 4 bases and J gave up 3 bases; unmatched junction bases: 5. Germline V gene sequence: CDR1 SGHVS, CDR2 FQNEAQ. There are 16 residues in the CDR3. Here the CDR3 DNA reads TGTGCCAGCAGCTCTAGCGGGAGACGGGACACCGGGGAGCTGTTTTTT. Its protein is CASSSSGRRDTGELFF.

There are many counts of this clonotype. This chain links TRBV10-3 with TRBJ1-1; a possible D gene is TRBD1 (5 bases). Trimming left V 5 bases short and J 2 bases short, with 12 bases between. The CDR3 sequence is 14 residues long. Germline CDR1 reads ENHRY; CDR2 reads SYGVKD. This chain's CDR3 is CAISSGDLNTEAFF. CDR3 sequence (DNA): TGTGCCATCAGTTCGGGGGACTTAAACACTGAAGCTTTCTTT.

This clonotype was counted at least ten times. The CDR3 nucleotides are TGTGCCAGTAGTAGCTTGACAGGGGAGGACGAGCAGTACTTC. Encoded protein: CASSSLTGEDEQYF. V gene TRBV19 combines with J gene TRBJ2-7, with 8 bases matching TRBD1. The trim removed 4 bases at V and 5 bases at J, leaving 7 bases unmatched. This CDR3 region has 14 residues. Germline V gene sequence: CDR1 LNHDA, CDR2 SQIVND (reference sequence).

This clonotype was observed many times. The chain uses TRBV18 and TRBJ2-3, with D hard to call. This CDR3 is built from 13 residues. V was trimmed by 3 bases and J by 6 bases, leaving 10 bases between them. Germline CDR1 and CDR2: KGHSH and LQKENI. The CDR3 DNA sequence: TGTGCCAGCTCACCCCCGACGGCGGATACGCAGTATTTT. It encodes CASSPPTADTQYF.

This clonotype was found many times. The rearrangement joins TRBV3-1 to TRBJ1-6, with D uncertain. Germline V gene sequence: CDR1 LGHDT, CDR2 YNNKEL (reference sequence). The CDR3 sequence is 15 residues long. Trimming shortened V by 2 bases and J by 8 bases, and 13 bases separated the two germline ends. CDR3 region: CASSQRLSSDSPLHF. The CDR3 nucleotides read TGTGCCAGCAGCCAAAGATTGAGTTCGGATTCACCCCTCCACTTT.